These 9 T cell receptor beta chains were all obtained from the same sample, sequenced in a study of shared clonotypes between healthy human individuals. Sequenced by immunoSEQ multiplex PCR; TCRdb stores in-frame clones only, minus some. The top ten hold 0.85% to 1% of the sample, which has some 1.1 million clones, 77% seen once. The sample comprised memory CD4+ T cells from PBMCs. As for subset: CD45RA-negative fraction. The receptor source for this set is a man younger than 35 in good health. Some clones in this sample may be carry-over from other donors' samples.

This clone was observed a few times. The CDR3 bases are TGCGCCAGCAGCCCCTCGCGACCGGGGGGGATGGATACGCAGTATTTT. It translates to CASSPSRPGGMDTQYF. This chain joins TRBV4-3 and TRBJ2-3; 8 nucleotides align to TRBD2. CDR1 is LGHNA and CDR2 is YSLEER in the germline V gene. Trimming cost V 4 bases and J 6 bases; bases outside gene matches: 12. This CDR3 contains 16 residues.

The chain uses TRBV10-2 and TRBJ2-7; a possible D gene is TRBD2 (5 bases). CDR1 and CDR2 (germline): WSHSY, SAAADI. Trimming stripped 4 bases from V and 1 base from J, with 26 bases between. The length of the CDR3 is 19 residues. CDR3 DNA sequence: TGCGCCAGCAGTGGCCGATCCCGTGAGTTCGGGGTATTATCCTACGAGCAGTACTTC. Protein: CASSGRSREFGVLSYEQYF.

The V gene is TRBV28, the J gene TRBJ1-2, with 8 bases fitting TRBD1. The CDR3 has 14 residues. Germline CDR1 reads MDHEN; CDR2 reads SYDVKM. Trimming took 8 bases from V and 4 from J; bases not matched to a gene: 9. The CDR3 region has the DNA TGTGCCAGCTCGATGGTGGGACAGGCCTATGGCTACACCTTC. The encoded protein is CASSMVGQAYGYTF.

This sequence joins TRBV4-1 and TRBJ1-2; possible D gene TRBD1, 5 bases. V was trimmed by 2 bases and J by 5 bases, leaving 12 bases between them. Per germline, CDR1 MGHRA and CDR2 YSYEKL. The CDR3 runs to 14 residues. The CDR3 reads CASSQRGLGYGYTF. The CDR3 DNA follows: TGCGCCAGCAGCCAAAGGGGCTTAGGGTATGGCTACACCTTC.

The rearrangement links TRBV7-8 to TRBJ2-5; 9 bases are a match to TRBD2. The CDR3 is 14 amino acids. CDR1 and CDR2 (germline): SGHVS, FQNEAQ. The V gene end was trimmed by 2 bases and the J gene end by 8 bases; junction bases not matched to a gene: 6. DNA for the CDR3: TGTGCCAGCAGCTTACTAGCGGGGCTGGATACCCAGTACTTC. Residues: CASSLLAGLDTQYF.

This clone was counted a single time. The rearrangement uses TRBV7-2 and TRBJ2-7; 10 nucleotides agree with TRBD2. Germline CDR1 is SGHTA and CDR2 is FQGNSA. This CDR3 contains 17 residues. V shed 4 bases and J 1 base; nucleotides not matched to a gene: 10. The CDR3 sequence is CASSWRSGRVSSYEQYF. CDR3 sequence (DNA): TGTGCCAGCAGCTGGAGGAGCGGGAGGGTTTCATCCTACGAGCAGTACTTC.

This sequence joins TRBV5-5 and TRBJ2-5; D may be TRBD1 (6 bases). V was trimmed by 6 bases and J by 4 bases, leaving 19 bases between them. The CDR3 length is 15 residues. Germline V CDR1 and CDR2: SGHKS, YYEKEE (reference sequence). Here the CDR3 reads CASNPTGFQGETQYF. The CDR3 DNA sequence: TGTGCCAGCAATCCCACAGGGTTCCAGGGAGAGACCCAGTACTTC.

The V and J genes are TRBV5-6 and TRBJ1-4, with D tentatively TRBD1 (6 bases). Trimming left V 1 base short and J 7 bases short, with 17 bases between. The V gene's germline CDR1 is SGHDT and CDR2 YYEEEE. The CDR3 extends over 16 amino acids. CDR3: CASSLWDTLPSEKLFF. In DNA form, the CDR3 reads TGTGCCAGCAGCTTGTGGGACACCCTTCCCAGTGAAAAACTGTTTTTT.

This clone was recorded many times. The J gene is TRBJ2-7, the V gene TRBV7-2, with D hard to call. V dropped 4 bases and J dropped 0 bases, with 7 bases sitting between them. This CDR3 spans 13 amino acids. Per the germline V gene, CDR1 is SGHTA and CDR2 is FQGNSA. CDR3 loop: CASSSTHSYEQYF. CDR3 bases: TGTGCCAGCAGCTCGACACACTCCTACGAGCAGTACTTC.